The present T cell receptor beta chain was sequenced within a study of T-cell memory formation after mild COVID-19. Findings and caveats of the study: Day 15 to 85 contracting clones showed balanced CD4/CD8; day 15 to 37 expanders favored CD4+. Certain responding clones were present in pre-infection memory, suggesting participation of cross-reactive memory.

It was 5'RACE with constant-segment primers that produced the TCR alpha and TCR beta cDNA libraries, which carried sample barcodes and UMIs. TCRdb itself ran the 5' RACE reads through MiXCR, one entry per CDR3 protein. The sample carries fewer than 700,000 distinct CDR3 sequences, 15% to 20% recorded once. In the case of this clonotype: Its antigen is undetermined.

CDR3 length: 17 amino acids. Germline CDR1 is LGHNA and CDR2 is YSLEER. V was trimmed by 1 base and J by 3 bases, leaving 16 bases between them. The sample taken for sequencing was PBMCs or a T cell subset sorted from them (not recorded which). The chain uses TRBV4-3 and TRBJ2-1, with a possible D match to TRBD2 (5 bases). The TCR originated in an adult woman who had mild COVID-19 (a few samples of this study predate the infection). Cell type and time point are not known. CDR3: CASSQAGRGPYYNEQFF. The CDR3 DNA follows: TGCGCCAGCAGCCAAGCGGGCCGCGGGCCCTACTACAATGAGCAGTTCTTC.